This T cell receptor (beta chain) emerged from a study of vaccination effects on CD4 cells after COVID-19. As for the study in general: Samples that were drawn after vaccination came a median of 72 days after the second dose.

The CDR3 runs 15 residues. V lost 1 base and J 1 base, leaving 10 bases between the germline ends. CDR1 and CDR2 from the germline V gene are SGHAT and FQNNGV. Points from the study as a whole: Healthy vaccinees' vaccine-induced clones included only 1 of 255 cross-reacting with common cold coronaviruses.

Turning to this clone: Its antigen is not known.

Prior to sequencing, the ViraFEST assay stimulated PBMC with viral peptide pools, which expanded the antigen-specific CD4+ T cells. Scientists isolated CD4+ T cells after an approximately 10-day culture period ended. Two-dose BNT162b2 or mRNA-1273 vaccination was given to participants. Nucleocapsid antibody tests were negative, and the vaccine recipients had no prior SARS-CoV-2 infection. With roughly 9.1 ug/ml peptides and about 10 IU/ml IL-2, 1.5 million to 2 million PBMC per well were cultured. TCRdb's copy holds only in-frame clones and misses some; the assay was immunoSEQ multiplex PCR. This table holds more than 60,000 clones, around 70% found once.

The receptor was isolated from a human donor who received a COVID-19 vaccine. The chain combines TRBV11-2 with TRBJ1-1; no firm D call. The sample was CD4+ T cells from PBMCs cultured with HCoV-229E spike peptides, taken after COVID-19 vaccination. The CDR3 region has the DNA TGTGCCAGCAGCTTAGTTGCAGGCTCGAACACTGAAGCTTTCTTT. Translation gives CASSLVAGSNTEAFF. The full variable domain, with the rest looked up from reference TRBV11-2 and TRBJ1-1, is EAGVAQSPRYKIIEKRQSVAFWCNPISGHATLYWYQQILGQGPKLLIQFQNNGVVDDSQLPKDRFSAERLKGVDSTLKIQPAKLEDSAVYLCASSLVAGSNTEAFFGQGTRLTVV.